This T cell receptor (beta chain) emerged from a study of T cells after somatic rescue of genetic block. Generated by immunoSEQ multiplex PCR, the TCRdb table keeps only in-frame clones and is missing some. The sample contains under 150,000 clones, over 80% of which appear only once. The CDR3 consists of 14 residues. V dropped 3 bases and J dropped 6 bases, with 11 bases sitting between them. Germline V lookup: CDR1 SSHAT, CDR2 FNYEAQ (reference sequence). This clonotype was sampled from a woman aged 18-29 years. The sample consisted of peripheral blood mononuclear cells (PBMCs). The chain has TRBV7-7 and TRBJ1-4, with D perhaps TRBD1 (5 bases). The chain's CDR3 is CASSLTVGDEKLFF. The DNA for the CDR3 is TGTGCCAGCAGCTTGACAGTAGGGGATGAAAAACTGTTTTTT.